The source of this T cell receptor (beta chain) is a study of blood T cell repertoires in COVID-19. In the study overall: The samples span acute and convalescent COVID-19 from the United States, Italy and Spain. Sample material is recorded as cDNA or gDNA derived from T cells, B-cell-depleted T cells, or PBMCs.

Per the original methods: How many nucleated cells were present was estimated from reference gene primer amplification. Sequencing used immunoSEQ multiplex PCR; TCRdb keeps in-frame clones, though not all of them. That table is the source of V, J and clone size, and D and trimming were worked out from the DNA. The repertoire holds approximately 180,000 clones, with over 75% as singletons. Trimming removed 4 bases from V and 4 bases from J; junction bases left unmatched: 6. Germline CDR1 LGHDT, CDR2 YNNKEL (reference sequence). The CDR3 is 17 residues long. The sequenced sample consisted of peripheral blood. The chain carries TRBV3-1 (or the pseudogene TRBV3-2) and TRBJ2-6; 11 bases agree with TRBD1. The receptor's source is a man aged 35 to 55 with active or convalescent COVID-19. The DNA of the CDR3 is TGTGCCAGCAGCCTCCGGACAGGGGGCGCCGGGGCCAACGTCCTGACTTTC. Translated, it gives CASSLRTGGAGANVLTF.